This T cell receptor (beta chain) originates from a study of cytomegalovirus exposure and HLA in healthy donors. Across the study: The study placed 80% to 90% of its approximately 380 genotyped donors in the Caucasian-associated ancestry cluster. Study-wide points: In vitro assays verified that three CMV-associated chains recognized CMV antigens specifically. Some V segments, including TRBV6-2 and TRBV6-3, were excluded as indistinguishable.

This CDR3 spans 14 amino acids. The V end was cut by 5 bases, the J end by 10 bases, with 18 bases between. CDR1 and CDR2 from the germline V gene are SGHTA and FQGTGA. The PCR had 60 Vbeta and 13 Jbeta primers. Clones were sequenced by immunoSEQ multiplex PCR, and TCRdb holds only the in-frame ones, with some missing. Seen here are around 120,000 clones, 81% observed once, and the top ten hold about 0.75%. Details on this clone: As yet, its antigen is unknown.

V usage is TRBV7-3 and J usage is TRBJ2-1, with a tentative D call TRBD1 (5 bases). Sequencing was performed on PBMCs. This TCR was sampled from a man younger than 30 in good health and CMV-seronegative. The CDR3 loop reads CASSPQGISREQFF. In nucleotides, the CDR3 is TGTGCCAGCAGCCCCCAGGGTATAAGTCGGGAGCAGTTCTTC.